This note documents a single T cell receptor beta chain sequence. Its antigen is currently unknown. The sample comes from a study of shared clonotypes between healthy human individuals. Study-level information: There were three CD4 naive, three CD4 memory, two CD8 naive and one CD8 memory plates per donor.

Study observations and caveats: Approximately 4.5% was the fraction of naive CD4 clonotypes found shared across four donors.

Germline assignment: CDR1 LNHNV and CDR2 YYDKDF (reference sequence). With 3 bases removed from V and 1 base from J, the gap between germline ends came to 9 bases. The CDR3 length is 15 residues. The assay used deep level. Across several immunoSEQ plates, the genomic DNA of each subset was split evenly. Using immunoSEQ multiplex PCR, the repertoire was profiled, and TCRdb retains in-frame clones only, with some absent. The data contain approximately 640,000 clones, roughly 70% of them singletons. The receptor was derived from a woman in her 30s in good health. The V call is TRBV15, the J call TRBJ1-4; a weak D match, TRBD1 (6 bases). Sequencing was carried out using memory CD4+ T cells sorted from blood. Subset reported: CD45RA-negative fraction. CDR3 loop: CATSSPRGTNEKLFF. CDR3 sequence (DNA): TGTGCCACCAGCAGCCCCAGGGGAACTAATGAAAAACTGTTTTTT.